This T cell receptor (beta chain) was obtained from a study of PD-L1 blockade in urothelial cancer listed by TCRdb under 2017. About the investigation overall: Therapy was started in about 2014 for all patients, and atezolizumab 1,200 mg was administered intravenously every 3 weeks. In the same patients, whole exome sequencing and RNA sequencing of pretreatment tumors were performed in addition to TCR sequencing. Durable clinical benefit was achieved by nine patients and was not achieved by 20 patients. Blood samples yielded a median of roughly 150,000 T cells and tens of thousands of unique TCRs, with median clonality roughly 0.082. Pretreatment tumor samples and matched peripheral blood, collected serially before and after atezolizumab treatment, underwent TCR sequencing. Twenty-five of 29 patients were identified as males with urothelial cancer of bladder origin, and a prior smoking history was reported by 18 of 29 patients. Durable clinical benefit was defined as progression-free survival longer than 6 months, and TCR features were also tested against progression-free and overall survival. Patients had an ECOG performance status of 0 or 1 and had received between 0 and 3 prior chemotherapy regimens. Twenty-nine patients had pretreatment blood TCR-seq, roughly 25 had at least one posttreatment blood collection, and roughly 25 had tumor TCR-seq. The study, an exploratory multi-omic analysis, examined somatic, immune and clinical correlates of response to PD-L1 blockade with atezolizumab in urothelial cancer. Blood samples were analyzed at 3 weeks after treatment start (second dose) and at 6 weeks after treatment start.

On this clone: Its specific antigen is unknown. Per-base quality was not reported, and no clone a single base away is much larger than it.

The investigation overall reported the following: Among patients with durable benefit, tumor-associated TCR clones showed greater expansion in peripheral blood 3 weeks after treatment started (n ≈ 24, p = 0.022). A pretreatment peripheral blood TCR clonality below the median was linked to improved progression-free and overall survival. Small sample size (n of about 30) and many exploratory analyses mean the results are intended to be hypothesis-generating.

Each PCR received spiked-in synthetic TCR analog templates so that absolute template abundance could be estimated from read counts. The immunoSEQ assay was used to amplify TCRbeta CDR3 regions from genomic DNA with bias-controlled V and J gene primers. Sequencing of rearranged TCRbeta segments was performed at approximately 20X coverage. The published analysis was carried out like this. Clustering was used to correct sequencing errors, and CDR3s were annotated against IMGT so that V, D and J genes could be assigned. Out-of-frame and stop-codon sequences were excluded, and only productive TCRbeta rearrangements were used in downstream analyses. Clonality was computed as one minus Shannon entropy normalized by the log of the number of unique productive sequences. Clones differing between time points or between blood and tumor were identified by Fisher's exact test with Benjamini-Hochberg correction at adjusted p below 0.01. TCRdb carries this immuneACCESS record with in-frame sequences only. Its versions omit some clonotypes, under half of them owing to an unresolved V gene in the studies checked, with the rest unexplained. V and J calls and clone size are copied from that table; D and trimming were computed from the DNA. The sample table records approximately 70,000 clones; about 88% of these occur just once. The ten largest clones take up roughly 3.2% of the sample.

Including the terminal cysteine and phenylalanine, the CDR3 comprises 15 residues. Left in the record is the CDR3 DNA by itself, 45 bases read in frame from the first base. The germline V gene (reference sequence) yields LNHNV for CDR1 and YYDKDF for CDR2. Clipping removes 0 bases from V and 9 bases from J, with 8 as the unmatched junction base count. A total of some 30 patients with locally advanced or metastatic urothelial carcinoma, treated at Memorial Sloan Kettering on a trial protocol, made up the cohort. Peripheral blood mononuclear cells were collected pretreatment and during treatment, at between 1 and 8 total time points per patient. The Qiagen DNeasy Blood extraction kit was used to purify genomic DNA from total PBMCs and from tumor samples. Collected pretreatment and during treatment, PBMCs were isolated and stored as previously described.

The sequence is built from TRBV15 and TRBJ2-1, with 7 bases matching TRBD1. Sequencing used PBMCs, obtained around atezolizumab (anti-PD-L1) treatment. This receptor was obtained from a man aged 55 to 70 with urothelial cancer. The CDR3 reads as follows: CATSRDRGRSTEQFF. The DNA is TGTGCCACCAGCAGAGATAGGGGGCGCTCAACTGAGCAGTTCTTC.